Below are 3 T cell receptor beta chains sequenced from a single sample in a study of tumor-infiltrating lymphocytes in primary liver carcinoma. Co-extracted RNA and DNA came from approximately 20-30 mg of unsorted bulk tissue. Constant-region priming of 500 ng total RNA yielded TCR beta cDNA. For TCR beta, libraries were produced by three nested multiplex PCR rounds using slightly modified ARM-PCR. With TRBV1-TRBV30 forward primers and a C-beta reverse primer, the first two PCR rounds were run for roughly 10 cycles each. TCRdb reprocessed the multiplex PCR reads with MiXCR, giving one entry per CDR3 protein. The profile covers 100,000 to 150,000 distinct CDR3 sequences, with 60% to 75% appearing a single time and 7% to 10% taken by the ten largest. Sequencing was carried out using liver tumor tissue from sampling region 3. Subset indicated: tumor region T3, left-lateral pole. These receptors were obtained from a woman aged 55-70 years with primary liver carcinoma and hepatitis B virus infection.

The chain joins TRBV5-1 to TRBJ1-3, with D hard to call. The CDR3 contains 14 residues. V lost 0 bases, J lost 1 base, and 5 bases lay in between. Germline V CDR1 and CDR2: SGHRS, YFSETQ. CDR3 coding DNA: TGCGCCAGCAGCTTGGCCGATTCTGGAAACACCATATATTTT. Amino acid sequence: CASSLADSGNTIYF.

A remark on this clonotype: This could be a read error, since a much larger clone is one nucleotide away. CDR3 sequence (DNA): TGCGCCAGCCGGGGGGCCGATAAGCCCCAGCATTTT. Translated: CASRGADKPQHF. The rearrangement links TRBV10-2 to TRBJ1-5, with a possible D match to TRBD1 (6 bases). V lost 8 bases and J 8 bases, leaving 13 bases between the germline ends. In germline, CDR1 is WSHSY, CDR2 SAAADI. The CDR3 totals 12 residues.

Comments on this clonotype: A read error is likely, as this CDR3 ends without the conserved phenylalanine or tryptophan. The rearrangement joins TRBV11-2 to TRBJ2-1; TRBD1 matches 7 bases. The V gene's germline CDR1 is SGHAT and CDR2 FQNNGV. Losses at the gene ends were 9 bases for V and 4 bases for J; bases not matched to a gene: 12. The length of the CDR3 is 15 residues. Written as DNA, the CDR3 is TGTGCCAGTAGCCTCCCCCCGGGACAGTACAATGAGCAGTTCCTC. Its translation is CASSLPPGQYNEQFL.